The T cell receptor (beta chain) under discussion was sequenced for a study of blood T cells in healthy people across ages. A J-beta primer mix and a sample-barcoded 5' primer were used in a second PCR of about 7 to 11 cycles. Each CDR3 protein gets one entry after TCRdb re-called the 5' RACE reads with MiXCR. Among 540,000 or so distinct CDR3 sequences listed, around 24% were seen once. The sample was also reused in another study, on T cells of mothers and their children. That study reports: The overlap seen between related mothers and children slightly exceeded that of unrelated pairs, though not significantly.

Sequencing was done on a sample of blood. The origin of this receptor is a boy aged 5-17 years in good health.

The CDR3 nucleotides are TGTGCCATCAGTGAGGTCAGGGAAACCGGGGAGCTGTTTTTT. This sequence encodes CAISEVRETGELFF. The rearrangement uses TRBV10-3 and TRBJ2-2; the D gene is possibly TRBD1 (5 bases). Deletions cut 2 bases from V and 5 bases from J, with 9 bases between. Germline lookup yields CDR1 ENHRY and CDR2 SYGVKD. The CDR3 is 14 residues long.